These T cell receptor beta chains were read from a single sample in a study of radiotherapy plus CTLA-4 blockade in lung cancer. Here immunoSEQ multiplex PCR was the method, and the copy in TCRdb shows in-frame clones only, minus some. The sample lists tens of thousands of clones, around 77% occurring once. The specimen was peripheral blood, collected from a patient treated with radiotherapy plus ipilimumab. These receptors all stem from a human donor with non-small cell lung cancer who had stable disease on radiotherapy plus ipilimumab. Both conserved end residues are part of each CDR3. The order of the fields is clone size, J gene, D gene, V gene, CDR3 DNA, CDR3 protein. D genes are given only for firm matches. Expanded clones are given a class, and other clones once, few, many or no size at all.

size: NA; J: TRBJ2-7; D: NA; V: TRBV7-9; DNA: TGTGCCAGCAGGCCCACAGGGTCGATGGACTACGAGCAGTACTTC; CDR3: CASRPTGSMDYEQYF
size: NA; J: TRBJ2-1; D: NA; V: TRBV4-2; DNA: TGTGCCAGCAGCCGGAGACAGGGGAGGGACAATGAGCAGTTCTTC; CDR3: CASSRRQGRDNEQFF
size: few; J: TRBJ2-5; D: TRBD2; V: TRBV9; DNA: TGTGCCAGCAGCCCTCCCCGGGGGGGGCTTGAGACCCAGTACTTC; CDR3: CASSPPRGGLETQYF
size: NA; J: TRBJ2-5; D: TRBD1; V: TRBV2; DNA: TGTGCCAGCAAAAGGACAGGGTTCGGGGAGACCCAGTACTTC; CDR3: CASKRTGFGETQYF
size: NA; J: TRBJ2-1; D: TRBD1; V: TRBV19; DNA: TGTGCCAGTAGTCCGGACAGGGGGCTATACAATGAGCAGTTCTTC; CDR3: CASSPDRGLYNEQFF
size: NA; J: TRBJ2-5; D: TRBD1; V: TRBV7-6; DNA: TGTGCCAGCAGCGTAGGGACAGGGGCGTCAGAGACCCAGTACTTC; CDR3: CASSVGTGASETQYF
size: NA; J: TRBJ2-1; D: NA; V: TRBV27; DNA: TGTGCCAGCAGTATACAGGGAAAGCAGTTCTTC; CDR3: CASSIQGKQFF
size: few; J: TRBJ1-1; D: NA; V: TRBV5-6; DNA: TGTGCCAGCAGCTTGGCTACGGGAAGGAACACTGAAGCTTTCTTT; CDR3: CASSLATGRNTEAFF
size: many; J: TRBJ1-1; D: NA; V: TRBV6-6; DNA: TGTGCCTCTACGGCTTCTCATTCAGGGGTCACTGAAGCTTTCTTT; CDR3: CASTASHSGVTEAFF
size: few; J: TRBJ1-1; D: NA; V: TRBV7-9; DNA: TGTGCCAGCAGCTTAGCAGGGGGGGGGAGAAACACTGAAGCTTTCTTT; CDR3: CASSLAGGGRNTEAFF